These T cell receptor beta chains were read from a single sample in a study of T cell responses to AZD1222 COVID-19 vaccine. Clones were sequenced by immunoSEQ multiplex PCR, and TCRdb holds only the in-frame ones, with some missing. The data show some 130,000 clones, with about 91% seen just once and around 2.8% held by the top ten. Source: peripheral blood, taken on day 0 of AZD1222 vaccination. These receptors came from an adult in good health. CDR3s leave out the opening cysteine and the closing phenylalanine or tryptophan.

J | V | CDR3
TRBJ2-1 | TRBV4-2 | ASSLVYEGGDEQF
TRBJ2-1 | TRBV3-1/TRBV3-2 | ASSHRDNEQF
TRBJ2-5 | TRBV9 | ASSLTRSQETQY
TRBJ2-7 | TRBV11-2 | ASSLAGGLLTYEQY
TRBJ2-1 | TRBV5-4 | ASSLGTSRHEQF
TRBJ2-4 | TRBV27 | ASPALGGAKNIQY
TRBJ2-3 | TRBV9 | ASSVGVWGTSTDTQY
TRBJ2-7 | TRBV10-3 | ATRSASEQY
TRBJ1-2 | TRBV12-3/TRBV12-4 | ASTSGPFYT
TRBJ2-2 | TRBV5-1 | ASRTSGTVGTGELF
TRBJ1-1 | TRBV7-9 | ASSSGTDRAF
TRBJ2-7 | TRBV5-1 | ASSLASGTSFYEQY
TRBJ1-2 | TRBV7-9 | ASSLLGTGDYGYT
TRBJ2-7 | TRBV3-1/TRBV3-2 | ASSQTPTSYEQY
TRBJ2-2 | TRBV24-1 | ATRGTAGGELF
TRBJ1-1 | TRBV12-3/TRBV12-4 | ASSFTYTEAF
TRBJ2-1 | TRBV29-1 | SVELVAGGNEQF
TRBJ1-5 | TRBV13 | ASSTEGQPQH
TRBJ2-7 | TRBV7-8 | ASSLLGETGSYEQY
TRBJ1-2 | TRBV9 | ASKGMDYGYT
TRBJ2-7 | TRBV18 | ASSPTTGGTYEQY
TRBJ2-7 | TRBV4-1 | ASSQESGMYYEQY
TRBJ2-1 | TRBV10-2 | ASSDAGGPYNEQF
TRBJ2-7 | TRBV5-1 | ASSLYRGASYEQY
TRBJ1-2 | TRBV5-1 | ASSLEWEQVYT
TRBJ2-2 | TRBV2 | ASRSGSNTGELF
TRBJ1-6 | TRBV28 | ASSRTGDNSPLH
TRBJ1-1 | TRBV4-2 | ASSQVGSPLMNTEAF
TRBJ1-5 | TRBV3-1/TRBV3-2 | ASSHQGTQPQH
TRBJ2-7 | TRBV27 | ASSPIPGIGGYEQY
TRBJ1-4 | TRBV7-2 | ASSLDITTNEKLF
TRBJ1-1 | TRBV6-4 | ASSPGGALAEAF
TRBJ2-3 | TRBV7-3 | ASSLRAGAITDTQY
TRBJ2-4 | TRBV12-3/TRBV12-4 | ASKRNTAFFQY
TRBJ1-6 | TRBV3-1/TRBV3-2 | ASSPRSSYNSPLH
TRBJ2-3 | TRBV28 | ASSGLVTQY
TRBJ2-7 | TRBV7-8 | ASSSSGSYEQY
TRBJ2-1 | TRBV7-9 | ASSSLGGRSNEQF
TRBJ1-2 | TRBV4-1 | ASSHLLQGNYGYT
TRBJ1-5 | TRBV19 | ASSPADLGPQH
TRBJ1-2 | TRBV5-1 | ASSLVQGIGYGYT
TRBJ1-6 | TRBV27 | ASSESGTENSPLH
TRBJ1-5 | TRBV20-1 | SARLNQPQH
TRBJ1-4 | TRBV27 | ASSPEPGQRVELF